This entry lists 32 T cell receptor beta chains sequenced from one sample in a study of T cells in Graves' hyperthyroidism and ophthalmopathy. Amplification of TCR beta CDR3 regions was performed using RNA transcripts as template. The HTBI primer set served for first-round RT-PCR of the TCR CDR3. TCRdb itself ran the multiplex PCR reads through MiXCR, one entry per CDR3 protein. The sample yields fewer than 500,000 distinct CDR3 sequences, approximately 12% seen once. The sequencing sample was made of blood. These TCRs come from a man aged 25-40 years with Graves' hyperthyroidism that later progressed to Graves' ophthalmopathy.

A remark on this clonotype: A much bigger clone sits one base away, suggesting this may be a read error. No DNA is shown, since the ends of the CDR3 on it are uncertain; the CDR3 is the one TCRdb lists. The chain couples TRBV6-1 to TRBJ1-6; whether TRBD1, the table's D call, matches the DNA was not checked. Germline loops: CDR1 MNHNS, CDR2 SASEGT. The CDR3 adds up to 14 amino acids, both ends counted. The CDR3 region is CASSVGRGNSPPHF.

CDR3 nucleotide sequence: TGCGCCAGCAGTCCCGACAGGGATAATTCACCCCTCCACTTT. Translating gives CASSPDRDNSPLHF. The rearrangement uses TRBV5-1 and TRBJ1-6; 7 positions agree with TRBD1. The ends lost 5 bases at V and 5 bases at J; junction bases unmatched: 4. The CDR3 sequence is 14 residues long. CDR1 is SGHRS and CDR2 is YFSETQ in the germline V gene.

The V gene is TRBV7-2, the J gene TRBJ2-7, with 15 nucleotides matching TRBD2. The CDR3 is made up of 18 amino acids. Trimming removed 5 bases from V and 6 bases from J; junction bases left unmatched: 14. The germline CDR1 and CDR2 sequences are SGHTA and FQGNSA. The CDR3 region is CASSPWTSGGAERREQYF. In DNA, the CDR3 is TGTGCCAGCAGCCCATGGACTAGCGGGGGGGCCGAGAGGCGCGAGCAGTACTTC.

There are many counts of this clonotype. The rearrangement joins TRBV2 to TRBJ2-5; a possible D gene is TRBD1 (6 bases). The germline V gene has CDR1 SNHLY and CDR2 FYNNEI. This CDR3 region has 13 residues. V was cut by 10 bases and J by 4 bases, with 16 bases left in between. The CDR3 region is CAILEPGAETQYF. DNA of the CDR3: TGTGCCATCCTAGAACCAGGGGCAGAGACCCAGTACTTC.

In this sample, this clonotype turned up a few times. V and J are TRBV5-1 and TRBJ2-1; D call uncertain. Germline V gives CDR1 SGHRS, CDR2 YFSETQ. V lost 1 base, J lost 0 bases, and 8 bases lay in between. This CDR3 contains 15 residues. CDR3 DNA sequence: TGCGCCAGCAGCTTGAGAATAGGCTCCTACAATGAGCAGTTCTTC. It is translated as CASSLRIGSYNEQFF.

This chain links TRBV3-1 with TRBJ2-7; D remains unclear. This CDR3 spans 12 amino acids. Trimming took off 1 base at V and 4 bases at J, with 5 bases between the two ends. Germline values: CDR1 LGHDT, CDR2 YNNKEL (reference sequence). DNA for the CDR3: TGTGCCAGCAGCCAAGCGTGGTACGAGCAGTACTTC. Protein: CASSQAWYEQYF.

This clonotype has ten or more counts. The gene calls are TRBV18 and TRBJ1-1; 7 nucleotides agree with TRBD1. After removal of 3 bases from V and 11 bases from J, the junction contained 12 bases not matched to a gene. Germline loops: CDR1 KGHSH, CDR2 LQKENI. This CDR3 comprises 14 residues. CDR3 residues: CASSPRTGLMKAFF. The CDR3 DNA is TGTGCCAGCTCACCGAGGACAGGTCTTATGAAGGCTTTCTTT.

CDR3 bases: TGTGCCATCAGTGAATACACCTCTGGAAACACCATATATTTT. Translation: CAISEYTSGNTIYF. This chain uses TRBV10-3 with TRBJ1-3; D remains ambiguous. V gave up 3 bases and J gave up 0 bases, with 6 bases separating them. This CDR3 comprises 14 residues. Germline CDR1 ENHRY, CDR2 SYGVKD.

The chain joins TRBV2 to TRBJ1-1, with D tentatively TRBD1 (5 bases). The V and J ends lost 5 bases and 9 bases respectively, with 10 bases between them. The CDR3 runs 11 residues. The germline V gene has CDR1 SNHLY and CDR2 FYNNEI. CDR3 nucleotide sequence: TGTGCCAGCAGTTCCAGGGATAAAGCTTTCTTT. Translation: CASSSRDKAFF.

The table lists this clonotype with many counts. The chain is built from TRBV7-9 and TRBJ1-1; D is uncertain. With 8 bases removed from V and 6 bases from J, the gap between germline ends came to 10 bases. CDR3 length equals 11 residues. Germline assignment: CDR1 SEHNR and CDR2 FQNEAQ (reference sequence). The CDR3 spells CASAPGSEAFF. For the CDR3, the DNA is TGTGCCAGCGCCCCGGGTTCTGAAGCTTTCTTT.

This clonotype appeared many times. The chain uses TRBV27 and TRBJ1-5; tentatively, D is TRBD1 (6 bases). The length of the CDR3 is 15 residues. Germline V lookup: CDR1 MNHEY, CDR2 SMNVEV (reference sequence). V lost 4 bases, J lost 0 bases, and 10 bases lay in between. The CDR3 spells CASSSDSYSNQPQHF. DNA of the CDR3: TGTGCCAGCAGTTCGGACAGCTATAGCAATCAGCCCCAGCATTTT.

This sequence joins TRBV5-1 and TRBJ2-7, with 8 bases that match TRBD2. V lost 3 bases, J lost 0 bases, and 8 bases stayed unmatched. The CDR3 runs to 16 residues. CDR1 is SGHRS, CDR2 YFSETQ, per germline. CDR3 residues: CASSWTSTSGSYEQYF. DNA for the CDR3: TGCGCCAGCAGCTGGACTTCAACTAGCGGCTCCTACGAGCAGTACTTC.

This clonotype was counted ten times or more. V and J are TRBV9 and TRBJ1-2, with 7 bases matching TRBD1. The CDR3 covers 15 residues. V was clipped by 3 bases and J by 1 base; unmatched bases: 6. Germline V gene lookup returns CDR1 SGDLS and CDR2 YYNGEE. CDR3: CASSAETGLNYGYTF. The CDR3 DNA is TGTGCCAGCAGCGCCGAGACAGGGCTTAACTATGGCTACACCTTC.

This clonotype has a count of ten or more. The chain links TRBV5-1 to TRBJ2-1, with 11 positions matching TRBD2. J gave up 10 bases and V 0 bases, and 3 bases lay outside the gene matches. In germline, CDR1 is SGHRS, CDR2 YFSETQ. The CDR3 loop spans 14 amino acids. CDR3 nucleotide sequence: TGCGCCAGCAGCTTGGCACTAGCGGGGGAAGAGCAGTTCTTC. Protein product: CASSLALAGEEQFF. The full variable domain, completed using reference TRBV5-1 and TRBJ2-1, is KAGVTQTPRYLIKTRGQQVTLSCSPISGHRSVSWYQQTPGQGLQFLFEYFSETQRNKGNFPGRFSGRQFSNSRSEMNVSTLELGDSALYLCASSLALAGEEQFFGPGTRLTVL.

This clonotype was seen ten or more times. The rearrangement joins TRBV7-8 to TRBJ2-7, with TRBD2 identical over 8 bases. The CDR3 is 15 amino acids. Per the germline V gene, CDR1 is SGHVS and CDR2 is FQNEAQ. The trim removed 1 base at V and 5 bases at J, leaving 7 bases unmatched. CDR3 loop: CASSLVSGGPHEQYF. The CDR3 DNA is TGTGCCAGCAGCTTAGTCTCGGGGGGGCCCCACGAGCAGTACTTC.

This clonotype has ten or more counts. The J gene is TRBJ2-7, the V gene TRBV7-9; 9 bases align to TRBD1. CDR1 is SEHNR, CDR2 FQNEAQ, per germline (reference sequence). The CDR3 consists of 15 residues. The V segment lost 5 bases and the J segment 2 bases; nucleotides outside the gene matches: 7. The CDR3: CASSEGQGPPYEQYF. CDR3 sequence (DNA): TGTGCCAGCAGCGAGGGACAGGGACCTCCCTACGAGCAGTACTTC.

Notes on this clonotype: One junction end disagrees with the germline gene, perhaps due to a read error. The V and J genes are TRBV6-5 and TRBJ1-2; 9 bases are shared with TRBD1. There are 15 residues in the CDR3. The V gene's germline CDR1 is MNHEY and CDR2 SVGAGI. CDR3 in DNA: TGTGCCAGCAGTTACGGACAGGGGATAATGGATGGCTACGCCTTC. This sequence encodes CASSYGQGIMDGYAF.

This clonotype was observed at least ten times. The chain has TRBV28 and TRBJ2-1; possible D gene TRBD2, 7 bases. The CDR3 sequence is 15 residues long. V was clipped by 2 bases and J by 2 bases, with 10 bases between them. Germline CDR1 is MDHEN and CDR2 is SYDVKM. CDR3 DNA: TGTGCCAGCAGTTTACGGGGGGACACCTACAATGAGCAGTTCTTC. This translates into CASSLRGDTYNEQFF.

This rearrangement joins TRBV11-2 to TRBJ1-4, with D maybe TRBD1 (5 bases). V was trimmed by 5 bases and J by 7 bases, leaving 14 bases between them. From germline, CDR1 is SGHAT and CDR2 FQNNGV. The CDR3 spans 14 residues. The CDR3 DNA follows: TGTGCCAGCAGCACCAGACAGAAGACTGAAAAACTGTTTTTT. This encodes CASSTRQKTEKLFF.

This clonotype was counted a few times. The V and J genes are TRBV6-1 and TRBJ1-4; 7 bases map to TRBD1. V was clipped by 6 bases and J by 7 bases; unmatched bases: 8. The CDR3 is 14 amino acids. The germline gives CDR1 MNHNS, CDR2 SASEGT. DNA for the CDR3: TGTGCCAGCAGCCTTGACAGGGTATCTGAAAAACTGTTTTTT. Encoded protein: CASSLDRVSEKLFF.

The CDR3 DNA is TGTGCCAGCAGCTCACAGCGGGGGGGTGCCTACGAGCAGTACTTC. The encoded protein is CASSSQRGGAYEQYF. This sequence joins TRBV7-9 and TRBJ2-7; TRBD2 aligns across 10 bases. After removal of 4 bases from V and 2 bases from J, the junction contained 5 bases not matched to a gene. Germline-derived CDR1 and CDR2 are SEHNR and FQNEAQ (reference sequence). The CDR3 runs 15 residues. Together with reference TRBV7-9 and TRBJ2-7, the CDR3 gives the full variable domain: DTGVSQNPRHKITKRGQNVTFRCDPISEHNRLYWYRQTLGQGPEFLTYFQNEAQLEKSRLLSDRFSAERPKGSFSTLEIQRTEQGDSAMYLCASSSQRGGAYEQYFGPGTRLTVT.

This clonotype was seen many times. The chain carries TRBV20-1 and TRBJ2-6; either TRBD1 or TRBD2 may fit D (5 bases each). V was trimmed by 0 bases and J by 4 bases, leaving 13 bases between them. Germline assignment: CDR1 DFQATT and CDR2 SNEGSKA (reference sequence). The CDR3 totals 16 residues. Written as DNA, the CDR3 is TGCAGTGCTAGAGATGATAGAGGGGTCGGGGCCAACGTCCTGACTTTC. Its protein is CSARDDRGVGANVLTF.

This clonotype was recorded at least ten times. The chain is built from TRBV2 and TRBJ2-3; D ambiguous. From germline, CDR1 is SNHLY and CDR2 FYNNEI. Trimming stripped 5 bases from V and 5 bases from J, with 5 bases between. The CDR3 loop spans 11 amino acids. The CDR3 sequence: CASSYEDTQYF. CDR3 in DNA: TGTGCCAGCAGTTACGAAGATACGCAGTATTTT.

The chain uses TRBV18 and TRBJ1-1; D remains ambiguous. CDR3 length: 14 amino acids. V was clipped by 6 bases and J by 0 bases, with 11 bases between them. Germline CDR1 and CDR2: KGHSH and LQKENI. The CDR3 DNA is TGTGCCAGCTCCCCTCCGAATGTGAACACTGAAGCTTTCTTT. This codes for CASSPPNVNTEAFF. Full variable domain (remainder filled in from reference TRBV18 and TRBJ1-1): NAGVMQNPRHLVRRRGQEARLRCSPMKGHSHVYWYRQLPEEGLKFMVYLQKENIIDESGMPKERFSAEFPKEGPSILRIQQVVRGDSAAYFCASSPPNVNTEAFFGQGTRLTVV.

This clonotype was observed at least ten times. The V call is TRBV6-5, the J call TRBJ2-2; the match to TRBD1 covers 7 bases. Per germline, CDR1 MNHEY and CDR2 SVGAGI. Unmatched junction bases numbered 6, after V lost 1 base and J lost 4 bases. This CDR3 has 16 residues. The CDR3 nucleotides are TGTGCCAGCAGTTACTTCCGGGACAGACCCACCGGGGAGCTGTTTTTT. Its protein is CASSYFRDRPTGELFF.

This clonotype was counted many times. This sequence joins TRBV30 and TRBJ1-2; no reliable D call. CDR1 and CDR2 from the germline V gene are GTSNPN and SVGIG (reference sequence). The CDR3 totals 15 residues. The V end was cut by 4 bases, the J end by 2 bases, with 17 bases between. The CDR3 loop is CAWTPFGRNNYGYTF. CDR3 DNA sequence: TGTGCCTGGACTCCCTTCGGACGGAACAACTATGGCTACACCTTC. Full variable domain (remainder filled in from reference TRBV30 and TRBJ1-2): SQTIHQWPATLVQPVGSPLSLECTVEGTSNPNLYWYRQAAGRGLQLLFYSVGIGQISSEVPQNLSASRPQDRQFILSSKKLLLSDSGFYLCAWTPFGRNNYGYTFGSGTRLTVV.

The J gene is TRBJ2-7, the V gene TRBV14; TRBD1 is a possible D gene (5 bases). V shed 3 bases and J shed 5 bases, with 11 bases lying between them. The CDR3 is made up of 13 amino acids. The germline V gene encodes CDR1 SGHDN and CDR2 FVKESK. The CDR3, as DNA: TGTGCCAGCAGCCATAAGGGGCGCGACGAGCAGTACTTC. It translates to CASSHKGRDEQYF.

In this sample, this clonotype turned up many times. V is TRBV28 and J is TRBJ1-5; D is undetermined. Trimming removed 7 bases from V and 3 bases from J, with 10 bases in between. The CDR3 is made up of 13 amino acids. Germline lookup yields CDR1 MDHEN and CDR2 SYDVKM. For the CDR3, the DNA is TGTGCCAGCACCTGGGGAACCAATCAGCCCCAGCATTTT. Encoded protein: CASTWGTNQPQHF.

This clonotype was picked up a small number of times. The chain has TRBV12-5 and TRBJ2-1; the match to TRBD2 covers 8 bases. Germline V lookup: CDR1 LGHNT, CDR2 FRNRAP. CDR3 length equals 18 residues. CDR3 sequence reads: CASVGGARTHYFYNEQFF. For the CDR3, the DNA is TGTGCCTCTGTCGGGGGGGCCCGTACTCATTATTTCTACAATGAGCAGTTCTTC.

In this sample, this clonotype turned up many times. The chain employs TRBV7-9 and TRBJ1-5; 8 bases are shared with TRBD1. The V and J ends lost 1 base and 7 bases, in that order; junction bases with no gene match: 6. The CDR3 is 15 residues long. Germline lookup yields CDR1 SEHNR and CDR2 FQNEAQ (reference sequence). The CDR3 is CASSLGQGFGQPQHF. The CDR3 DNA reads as TGTGCCAGCAGCTTAGGACAGGGGTTTGGGCAGCCCCAGCATTTT. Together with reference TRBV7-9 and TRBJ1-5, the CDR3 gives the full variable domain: DTGVSQNPRHKITKRGQNVTFRCDPISEHNRLYWYRQTLGQGPEFLTYFQNEAQLEKSRLLSDRFSAERPKGSFSTLEIQRTEQGDSAMYLCASSLGQGFGQPQHFGDGTRLSIL.

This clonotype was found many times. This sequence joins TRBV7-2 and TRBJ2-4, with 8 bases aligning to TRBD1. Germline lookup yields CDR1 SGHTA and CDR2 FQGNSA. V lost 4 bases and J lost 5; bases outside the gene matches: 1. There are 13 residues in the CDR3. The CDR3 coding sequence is TGTGCCAGCAGCTCGGACAGGGAAAACATTCAGTACTTC. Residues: CASSSDRENIQYF.

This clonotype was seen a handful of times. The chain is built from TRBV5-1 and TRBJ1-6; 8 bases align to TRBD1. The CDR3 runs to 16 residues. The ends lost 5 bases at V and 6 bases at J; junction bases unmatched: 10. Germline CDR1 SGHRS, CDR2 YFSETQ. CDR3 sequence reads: CASSFRQGQSNSPLHF. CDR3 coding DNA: TGCGCCAGCAGTTTTCGACAGGGGCAAAGTAATTCACCCCTCCACTTT.